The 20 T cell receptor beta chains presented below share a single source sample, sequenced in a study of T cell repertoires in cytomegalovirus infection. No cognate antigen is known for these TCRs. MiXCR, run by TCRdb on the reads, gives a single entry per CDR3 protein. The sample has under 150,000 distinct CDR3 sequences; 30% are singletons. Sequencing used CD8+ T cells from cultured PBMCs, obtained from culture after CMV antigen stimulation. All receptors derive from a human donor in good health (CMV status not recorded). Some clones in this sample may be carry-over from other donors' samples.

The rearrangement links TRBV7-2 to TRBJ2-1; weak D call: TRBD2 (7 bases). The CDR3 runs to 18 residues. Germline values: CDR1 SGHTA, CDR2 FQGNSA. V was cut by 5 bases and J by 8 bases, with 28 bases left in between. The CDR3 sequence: CASSLYGGRRVLADEQFF. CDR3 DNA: TGTGCCAGCAGCCTCTACGGGGGGCGCAGGGTGTTGGCTGATGAGCAGTTCTTC. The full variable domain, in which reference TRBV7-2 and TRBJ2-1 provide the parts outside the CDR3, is GAGVSQSPSNKVTEKGKDVELRCDPISGHTALYWYRQSLGQGLEFLIYFQGNSAPDKSGLPSDRFSAERTGGSVSTLTIQRTQQEDSAVYLCASSLYGGRRVLADEQFFGPGTRLTVL.

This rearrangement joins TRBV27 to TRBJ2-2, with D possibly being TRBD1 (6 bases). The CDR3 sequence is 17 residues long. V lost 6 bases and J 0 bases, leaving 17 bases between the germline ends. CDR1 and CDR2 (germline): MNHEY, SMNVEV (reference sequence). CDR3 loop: CASRHFPGHSNTGELFF. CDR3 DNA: TGTGCCAGCAGACATTTTCCGGGACACTCGAACACCGGGGAGCTGTTTTTT.

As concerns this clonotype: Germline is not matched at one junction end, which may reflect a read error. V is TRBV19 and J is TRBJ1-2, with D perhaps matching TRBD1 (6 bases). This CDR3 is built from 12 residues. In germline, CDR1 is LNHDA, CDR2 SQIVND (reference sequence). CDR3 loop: CASSTFRGGDTF. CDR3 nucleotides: TGTGCCAGTAGTACCTTCAGGGGTGGCGACACCTTC.

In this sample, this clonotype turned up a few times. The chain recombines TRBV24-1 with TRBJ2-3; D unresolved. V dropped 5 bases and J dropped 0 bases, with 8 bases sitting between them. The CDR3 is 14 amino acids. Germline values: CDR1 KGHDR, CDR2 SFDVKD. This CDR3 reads CATSASSSTDTQYF. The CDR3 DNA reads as TGTGCCACCAGTGCAAGTTCTAGCACAGATACGCAGTATTTT.

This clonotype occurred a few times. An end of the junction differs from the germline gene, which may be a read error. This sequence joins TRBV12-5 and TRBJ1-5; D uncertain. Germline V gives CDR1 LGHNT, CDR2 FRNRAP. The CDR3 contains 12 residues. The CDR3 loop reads CASAQVGRAQHF. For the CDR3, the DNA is TGTGCCAGTGCCCAAGTTGGGAGGGCCCAGCATTTT.

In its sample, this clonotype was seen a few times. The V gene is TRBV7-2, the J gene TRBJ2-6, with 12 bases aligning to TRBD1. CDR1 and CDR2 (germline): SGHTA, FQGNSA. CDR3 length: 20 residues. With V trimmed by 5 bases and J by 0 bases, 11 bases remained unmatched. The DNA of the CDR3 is TGTGCCAGCAGCCGGGACAGGGGGCTGTTCCCGGGCTCTGGGGCCAACGTCCTGACTTTC. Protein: CASSRDRGLFPGSGANVLTF.

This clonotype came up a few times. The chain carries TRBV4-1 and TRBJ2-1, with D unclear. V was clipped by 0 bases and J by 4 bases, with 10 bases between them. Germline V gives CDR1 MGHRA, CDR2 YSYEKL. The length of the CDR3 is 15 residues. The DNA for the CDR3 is TGCGCCAGCAGCCAAGATGTGATCGAATACAATGAGCAGTTCTTC. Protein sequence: CASSQDVIEYNEQFF.

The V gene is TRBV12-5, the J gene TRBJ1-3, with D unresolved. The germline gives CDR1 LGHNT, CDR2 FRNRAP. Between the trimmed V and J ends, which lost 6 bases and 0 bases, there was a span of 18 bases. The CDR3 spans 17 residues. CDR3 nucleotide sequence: TGTGCTAGTGGGATCCGATTGGAGTACAGCTCTGGAAACACCATATATTTT. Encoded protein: CASGIRLEYSSGNTIYF.

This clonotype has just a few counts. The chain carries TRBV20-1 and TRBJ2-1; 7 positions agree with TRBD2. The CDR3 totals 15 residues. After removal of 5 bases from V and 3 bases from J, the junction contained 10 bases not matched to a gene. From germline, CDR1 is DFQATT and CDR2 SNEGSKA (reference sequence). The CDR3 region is CSADGPGLYYNEQFF. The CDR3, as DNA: TGCAGTGCTGACGGACCGGGACTATACTACAATGAGCAGTTCTTC.

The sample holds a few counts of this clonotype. Here the CDR3 reads CASSPGGSSGATDTQYF. The CDR3 nucleotides read TGTGCCAGCAGCCCCGGAGGGTCTAGCGGGGCGACAGATACGCAGTATTTT. The J gene is TRBJ2-3, the V gene TRBV7-9; TRBD2 aligns across 9 bases. Germline trimming cut 5 bases from V and 3 bases from J; bases unmatched to any gene: 12. The CDR3 runs 17 residues. Germline V gene sequence: CDR1 SEHNR, CDR2 FQNEAQ (reference sequence).

The CDR3 nucleotides read TGTGCCAGCAGCTTTAACACAGGGCCGGGGTTGGTTGGCTACACCTTC. Its protein product is CASSFNTGPGLVGYTF. The chain has TRBV7-2 and TRBJ1-2, with a tentative D call TRBD1 (6 bases). Trimming removed 3 bases from V and 7 bases from J, with 21 bases in between. Germline V CDR1 and CDR2: SGHTA, FQGNSA. The CDR3 consists of 16 residues.

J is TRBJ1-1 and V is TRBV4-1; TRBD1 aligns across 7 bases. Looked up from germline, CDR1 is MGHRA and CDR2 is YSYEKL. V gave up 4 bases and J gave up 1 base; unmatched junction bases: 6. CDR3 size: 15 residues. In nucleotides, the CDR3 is TGCGCCAGCAGCCGTAACAGGGGTGGGAACACTGAAGCTTTCTTT. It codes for CASSRNRGGNTEAFF.

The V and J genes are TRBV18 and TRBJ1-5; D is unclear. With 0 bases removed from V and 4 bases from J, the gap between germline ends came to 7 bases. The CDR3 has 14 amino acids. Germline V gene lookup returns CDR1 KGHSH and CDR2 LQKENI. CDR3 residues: CASSPPAPNQPQHF. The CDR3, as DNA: TGTGCCAGCTCACCACCCGCACCGAATCAGCCCCAGCATTTT.

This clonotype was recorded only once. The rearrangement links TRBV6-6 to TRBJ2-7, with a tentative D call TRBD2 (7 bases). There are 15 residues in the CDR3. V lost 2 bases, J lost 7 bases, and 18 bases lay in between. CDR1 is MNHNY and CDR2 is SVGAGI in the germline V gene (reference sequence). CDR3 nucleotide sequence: TGTGCCAGCAGTTACCCCCCGGCGGGGGCGGAAGAGCAGTACTTC. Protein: CASSYPPAGAEEQYF.

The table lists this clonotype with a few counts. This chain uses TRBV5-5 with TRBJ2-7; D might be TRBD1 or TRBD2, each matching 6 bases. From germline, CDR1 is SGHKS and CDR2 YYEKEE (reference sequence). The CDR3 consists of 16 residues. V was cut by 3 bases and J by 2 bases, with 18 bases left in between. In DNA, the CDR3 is TGTGCCAGCAGCTGGGACACCGGGACGGGGGCCTACGAGCAGTACTTC. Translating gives CASSWDTGTGAYEQYF.

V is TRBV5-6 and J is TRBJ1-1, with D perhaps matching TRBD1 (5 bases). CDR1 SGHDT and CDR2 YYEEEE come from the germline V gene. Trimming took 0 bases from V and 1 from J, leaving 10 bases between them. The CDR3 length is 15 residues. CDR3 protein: CASSLGLTANTEAFF. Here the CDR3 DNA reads TGTGCCAGCAGCTTGGGACTGACAGCGAACACTGAAGCTTTCTTT.

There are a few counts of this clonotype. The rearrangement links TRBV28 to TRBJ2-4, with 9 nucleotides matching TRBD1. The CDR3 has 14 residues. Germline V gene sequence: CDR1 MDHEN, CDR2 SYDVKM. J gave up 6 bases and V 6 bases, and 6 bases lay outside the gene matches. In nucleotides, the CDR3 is TGTGCCAGCAGACAACCGGGACAGGGAAACATTCAGTACTTC. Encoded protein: CASRQPGQGNIQYF.

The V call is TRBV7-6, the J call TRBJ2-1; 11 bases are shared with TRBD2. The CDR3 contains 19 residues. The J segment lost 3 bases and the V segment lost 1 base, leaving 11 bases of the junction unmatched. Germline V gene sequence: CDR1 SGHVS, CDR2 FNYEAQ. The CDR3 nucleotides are TGTGCCAGCAGCTTAGAGGCGGTGCTAGCGGGGGGCCTCTACAATGAGCAGTTCTTC. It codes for CASSLEAVLAGGLYNEQFF.

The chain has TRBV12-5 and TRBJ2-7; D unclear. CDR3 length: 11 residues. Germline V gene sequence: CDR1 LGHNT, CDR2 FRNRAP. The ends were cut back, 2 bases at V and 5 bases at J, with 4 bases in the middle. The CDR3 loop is CASGLPHEQYF. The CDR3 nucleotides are TGTGCTAGTGGTTTGCCCCACGAGCAGTACTTC.

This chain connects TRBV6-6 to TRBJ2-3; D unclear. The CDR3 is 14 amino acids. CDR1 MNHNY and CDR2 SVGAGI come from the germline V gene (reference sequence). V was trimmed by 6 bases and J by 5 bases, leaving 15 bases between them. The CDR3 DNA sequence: TGTGCCAGCAGCCCTGCGGCGTTGGGAGATACGCAGTATTTT. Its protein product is CASSPAALGDTQYF.